The clone carrying this T cell receptor beta chain was found once. Data came from immunoSEQ multiplex PCR; TCRdb stores just in-frame clones and leaves some out. The data contain tens of thousands of clones, approximately 90% of them singletons. The sample belongs to a study of T cells after somatic rescue of genetic block. With V trimmed by 4 bases and J by 2 bases, 6 bases remained unmatched. The CDR3 is 15 amino acids. The germline gives CDR1 SGHTS, CDR2 YDEGEE. This TCR came from a man aged 25-40 years. The chain employs TRBV5-8 and TRBJ2-7, with TRBD1 matching over 10 bases. Input material: peripheral blood mononuclear cells (PBMCs). The CDR3 is CASSQDRGPTYEQYF. For the CDR3, the DNA is TGTGCCAGCAGCCAAGACAGGGGGCCTACCTACGAGCAGTACTTC. The full variable domain, its missing parts supplied by reference TRBV5-8 and TRBJ2-7, is EAGVTQSPTHLIKTRGQQATLRCSPISGHTSVYWYQQALGLGLQFLLWYDEGEERNRGNFPPRFSGRQFPNYSSELNVNALELEDSALYLCASSQDRGPTYEQYFGPGTRLTVT.